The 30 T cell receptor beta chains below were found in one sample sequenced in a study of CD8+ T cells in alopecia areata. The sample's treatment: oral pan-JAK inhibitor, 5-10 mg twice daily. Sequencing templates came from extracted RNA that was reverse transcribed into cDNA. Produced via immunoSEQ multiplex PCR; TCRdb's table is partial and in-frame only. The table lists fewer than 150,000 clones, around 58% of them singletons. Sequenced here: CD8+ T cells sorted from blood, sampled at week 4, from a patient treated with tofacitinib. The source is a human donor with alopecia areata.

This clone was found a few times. CDR3 residues: CASSYSDGAYEQYF. The DNA for the CDR3 is TGTGCCAGCAGTTACTCGGACGGAGCCTACGAGCAGTACTTC. The chain couples TRBV6-5 to TRBJ2-7; D is unclear. V gave up 0 bases and J gave up 2 bases, with 8 bases separating them. CDR1 and CDR2 from the germline V gene are MNHEY and SVGAGI. This CDR3 spans 14 amino acids.

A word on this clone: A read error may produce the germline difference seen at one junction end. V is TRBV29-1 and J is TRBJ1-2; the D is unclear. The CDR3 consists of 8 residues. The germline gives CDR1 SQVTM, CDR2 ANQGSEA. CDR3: CSVGIRLF. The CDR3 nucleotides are TGCAGCGTAGGTATCCGGCTTTTC.

CDR3 loop: CSVDWGFNTGELFF. In nucleotides, the CDR3 is TGCAGCGTTGACTGGGGGTTCAACACCGGGGAGCTGTTTTTT. This chain links TRBV29-1 with TRBJ2-2; D may be TRBD1 or TRBD2 (5 bases each). Germline values: CDR1 SQVTM, CDR2 ANQGSEA. The CDR3 contains 14 residues. V lost 3 bases to trimming and J lost 2 bases, with 10 bases between them.

The CDR3 bases are TGCGCCAGCTCGGGGGGCACTGAAGCTTTCTTT. Amino acids: CASSGGTEAFF. The chain is built from TRBV5-1 and TRBJ1-1, with D tentatively TRBD1 (5 bases). Germline V gives CDR1 SGHRS, CDR2 YFSETQ. V dropped 7 bases and J dropped 4 bases, with 8 bases sitting between them. The CDR3 has 11 residues.

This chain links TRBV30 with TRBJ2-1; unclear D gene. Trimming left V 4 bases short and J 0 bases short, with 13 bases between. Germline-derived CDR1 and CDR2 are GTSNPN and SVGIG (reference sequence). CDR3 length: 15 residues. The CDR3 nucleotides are TGTGCCTGGAATCGCGGTCACAGCTCCTACAATGAGCAGTTCTTC. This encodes CAWNRGHSSYNEQFF. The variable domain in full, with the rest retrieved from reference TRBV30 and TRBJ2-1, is SQTIHQWPATLVQPVGSPLSLECTVEGTSNPNLYWYRQAAGRGLQLLFYSVGIGQISSEVPQNLSASRPQDRQFILSSKKLLLSDSGFYLCAWNRGHSSYNEQFFGPGTRLTVL.

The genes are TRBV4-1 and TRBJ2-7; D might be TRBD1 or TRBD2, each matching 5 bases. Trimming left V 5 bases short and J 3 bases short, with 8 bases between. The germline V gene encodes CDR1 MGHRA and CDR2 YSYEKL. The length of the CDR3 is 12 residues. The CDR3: CASSRDHYEQYF. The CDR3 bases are TGCGCCAGCAGCAGGGACCACTACGAGCAGTACTTC.

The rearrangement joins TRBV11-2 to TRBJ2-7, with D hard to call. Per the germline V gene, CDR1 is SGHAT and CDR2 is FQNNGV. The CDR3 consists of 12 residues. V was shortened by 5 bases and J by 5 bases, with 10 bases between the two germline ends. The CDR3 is CASSPASHEQYF. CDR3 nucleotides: TGTGCCAGCAGCCCCGCGTCACACGAGCAGTACTTC. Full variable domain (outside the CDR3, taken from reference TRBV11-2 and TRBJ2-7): EAGVAQSPRYKIIEKRQSVAFWCNPISGHATLYWYQQILGQGPKLLIQFQNNGVVDDSQLPKDRFSAERLKGVDSTLKIQPAKLEDSAVYLCASSPASHEQYFGPGTRLTVT.

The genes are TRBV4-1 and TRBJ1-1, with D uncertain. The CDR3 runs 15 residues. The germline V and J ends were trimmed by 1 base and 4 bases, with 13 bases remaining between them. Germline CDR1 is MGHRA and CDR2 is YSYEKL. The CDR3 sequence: CASSQAYPRSTEAFF. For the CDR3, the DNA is TGCGCCAGCAGCCAAGCCTATCCTAGGAGCACTGAAGCTTTCTTT.

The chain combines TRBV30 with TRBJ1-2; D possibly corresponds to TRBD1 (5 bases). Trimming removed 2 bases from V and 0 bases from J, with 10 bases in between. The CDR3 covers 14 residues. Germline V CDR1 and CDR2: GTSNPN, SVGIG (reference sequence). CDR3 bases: TGTGCCTGGAGTAGGGACGGAGCTAACTATGGCTACACCTTC. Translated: CAWSRDGANYGYTF.

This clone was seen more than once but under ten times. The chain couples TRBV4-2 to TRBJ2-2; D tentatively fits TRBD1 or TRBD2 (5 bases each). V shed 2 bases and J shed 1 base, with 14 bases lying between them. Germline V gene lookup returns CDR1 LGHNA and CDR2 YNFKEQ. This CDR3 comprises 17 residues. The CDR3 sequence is CASSQKDGAENTGELFF. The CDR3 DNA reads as TGTGCCAGCAGCCAAAAGGACGGGGCGGAGAACACCGGGGAGCTGTTTTTT.

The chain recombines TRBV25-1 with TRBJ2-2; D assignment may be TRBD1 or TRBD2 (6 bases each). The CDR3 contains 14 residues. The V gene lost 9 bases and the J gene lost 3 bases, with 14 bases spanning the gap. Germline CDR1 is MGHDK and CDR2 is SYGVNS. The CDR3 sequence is CASLEGEYTGELFF. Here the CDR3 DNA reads TGTGCCAGTCTGGAGGGGGAATACACCGGGGAGCTGTTTTTT.

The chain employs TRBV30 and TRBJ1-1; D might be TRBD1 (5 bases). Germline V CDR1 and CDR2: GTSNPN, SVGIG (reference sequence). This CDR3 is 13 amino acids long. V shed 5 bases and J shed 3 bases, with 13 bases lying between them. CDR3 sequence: CAWAPDSDTEAFF. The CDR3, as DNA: TGTGCCTGGGCCCCTGACAGTGACACTGAAGCTTTCTTT.

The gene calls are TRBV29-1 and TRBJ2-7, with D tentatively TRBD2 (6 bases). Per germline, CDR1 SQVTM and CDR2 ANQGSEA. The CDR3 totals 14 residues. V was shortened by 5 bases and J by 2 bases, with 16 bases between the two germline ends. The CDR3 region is CSVLLERAPYEQYF. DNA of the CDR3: TGCAGCGTTCTACTAGAGCGGGCCCCCTACGAGCAGTACTTC.

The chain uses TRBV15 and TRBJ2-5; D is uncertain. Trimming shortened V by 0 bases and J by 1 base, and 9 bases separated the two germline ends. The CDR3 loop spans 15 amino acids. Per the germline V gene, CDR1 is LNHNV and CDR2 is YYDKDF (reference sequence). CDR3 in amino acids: CATSRDTGPQETQYF. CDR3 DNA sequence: TGTGCCACCAGCAGAGATACCGGACCCCAAGAGACCCAGTACTTC.

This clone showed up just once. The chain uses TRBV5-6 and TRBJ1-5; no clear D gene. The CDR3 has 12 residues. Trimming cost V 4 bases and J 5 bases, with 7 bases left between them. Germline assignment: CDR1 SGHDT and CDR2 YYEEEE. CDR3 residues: CASSGRYQPQHF. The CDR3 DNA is TGTGCCAGCAGCGGGAGGTATCAGCCCCAGCATTTT.

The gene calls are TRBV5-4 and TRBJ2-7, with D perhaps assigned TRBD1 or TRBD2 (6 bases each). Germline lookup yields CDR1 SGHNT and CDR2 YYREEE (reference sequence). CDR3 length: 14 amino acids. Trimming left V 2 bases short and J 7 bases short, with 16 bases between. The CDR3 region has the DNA TGTGCCAGCAGCTTACCGGAGGGGGGAAAAGAGCAGTACTTC. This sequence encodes CASSLPEGGKEQYF.

The CDR3 loop reads CASSEFTGYQETQYF. Here the CDR3 DNA reads TGTGCCAGCAGTGAATTCACAGGGTACCAAGAGACCCAGTACTTC. This chain connects TRBV25-1 to TRBJ2-5, with D possibly TRBD1 on 6 matching bases. V was pared by 1 base and J by 0 bases, with 9 bases between. CDR1 and CDR2 (germline): MGHDK, SYGVNS. CDR3 length equals 15 residues. The whole variable domain, filled in from reference TRBV25-1 and TRBJ2-5, reads EADIYQTPRYLVIGTGKKITLECSQTMGHDKMYWYQQDPGMELHLIHYSYGVNSTEKGDLSSESTVSRIRTEHFPLTLESARPSHTSQYLCASSEFTGYQETQYFGPGTRLLVL.

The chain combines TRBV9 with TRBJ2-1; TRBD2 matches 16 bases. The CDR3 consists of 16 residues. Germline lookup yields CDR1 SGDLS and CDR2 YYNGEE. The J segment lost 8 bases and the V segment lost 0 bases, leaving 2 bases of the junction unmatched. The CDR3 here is CASSVAGTSGGDEQFF. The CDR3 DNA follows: TGTGCCAGCAGCGTAGCTGGGACTAGCGGGGGGGATGAGCAGTTCTTC.

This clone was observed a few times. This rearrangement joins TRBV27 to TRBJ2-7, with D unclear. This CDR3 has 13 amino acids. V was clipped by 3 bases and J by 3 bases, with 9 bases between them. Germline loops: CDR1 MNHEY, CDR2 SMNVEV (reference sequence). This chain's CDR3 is CASSFSGNYEQYF. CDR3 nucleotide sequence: TGTGCCAGCAGTTTCTCTGGGAACTACGAGCAGTACTTC.

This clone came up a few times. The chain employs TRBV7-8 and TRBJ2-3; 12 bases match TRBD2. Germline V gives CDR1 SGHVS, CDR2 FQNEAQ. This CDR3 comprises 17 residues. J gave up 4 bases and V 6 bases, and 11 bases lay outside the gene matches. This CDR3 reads CASRTLAGGLSADTQYF. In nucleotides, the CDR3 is TGTGCCAGCAGGACTCTAGCGGGGGGGCTTAGTGCAGATACGCAGTATTTT.

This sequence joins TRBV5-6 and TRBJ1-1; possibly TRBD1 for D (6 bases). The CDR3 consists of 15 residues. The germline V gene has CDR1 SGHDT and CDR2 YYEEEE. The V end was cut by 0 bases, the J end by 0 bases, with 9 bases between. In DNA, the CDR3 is TGTGCCAGCAGCTTGGGGGACACCTTGAACACTGAAGCTTTCTTT. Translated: CASSLGDTLNTEAFF. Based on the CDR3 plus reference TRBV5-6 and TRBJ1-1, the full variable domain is DAGVTQSPTHLIKTRGQQVTLRCSPKSGHDTVSWYQQALGQGPQFIFQYYEEEERQRGNFPDRFSGHQFPNYSSELNVNALLLGDSALYLCASSLGDTLNTEAFFGQGTRLTVV.

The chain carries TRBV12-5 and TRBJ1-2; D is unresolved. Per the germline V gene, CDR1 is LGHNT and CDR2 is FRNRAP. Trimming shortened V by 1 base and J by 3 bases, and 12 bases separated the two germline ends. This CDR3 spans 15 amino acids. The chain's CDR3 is CASGLGINGDYGYTF. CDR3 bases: TGTGCTAGTGGTTTGGGGATTAACGGCGACTATGGCTACACCTTC.

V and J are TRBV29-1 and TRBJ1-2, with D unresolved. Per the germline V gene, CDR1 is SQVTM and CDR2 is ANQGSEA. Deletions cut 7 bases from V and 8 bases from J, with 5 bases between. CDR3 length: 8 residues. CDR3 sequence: CSALGYTF. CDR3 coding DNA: TGCAGCGCTTTGGGCTACACCTTC. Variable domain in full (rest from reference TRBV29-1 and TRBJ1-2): SAVISQKPSRDICQRGTSLTIQCQVDSQVTMMFWYRQQPGQSLTLIATANQGSEATYESGFVIDKFPISRPNLTFSTLTVSNMSPEDSSIYLCSALGYTFGSGTRLTVV.

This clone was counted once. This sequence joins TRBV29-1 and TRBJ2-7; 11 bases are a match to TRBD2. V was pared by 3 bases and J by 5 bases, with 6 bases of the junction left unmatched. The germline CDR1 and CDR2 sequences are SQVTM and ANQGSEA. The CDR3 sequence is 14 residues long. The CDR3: CSVEKTSGVNEQYF. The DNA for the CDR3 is TGCAGCGTTGAGAAGACTAGCGGGGTGAACGAGCAGTACTTC.

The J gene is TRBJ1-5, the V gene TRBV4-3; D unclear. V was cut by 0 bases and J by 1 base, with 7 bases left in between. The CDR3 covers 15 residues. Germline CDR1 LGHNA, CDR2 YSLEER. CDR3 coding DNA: TGCGCCAGCAGCCAAGATGTGGGGAGCAATCAGCCCCAGCATTTT. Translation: CASSQDVGSNQPQHF.

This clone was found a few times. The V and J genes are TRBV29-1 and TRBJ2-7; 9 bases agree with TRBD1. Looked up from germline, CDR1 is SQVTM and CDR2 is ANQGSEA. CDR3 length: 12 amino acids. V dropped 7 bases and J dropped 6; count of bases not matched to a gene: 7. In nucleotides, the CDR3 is TGCAGCGCTATCCGGGACAGGGCCGAGCAGTACTTC. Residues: CSAIRDRAEQYF.

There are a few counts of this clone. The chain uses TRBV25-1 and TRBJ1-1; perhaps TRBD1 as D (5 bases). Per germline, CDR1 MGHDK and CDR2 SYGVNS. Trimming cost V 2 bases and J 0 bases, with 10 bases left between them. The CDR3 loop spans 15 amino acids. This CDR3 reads CASSEGAFMNTEAFF. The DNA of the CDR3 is TGTGCCAGCAGTGAAGGGGCCTTTATGAACACTGAAGCTTTCTTT.

The CDR3 bases are TGTGCCAGCAGTTTTGGACAGTTCACAGATACGCAGTATTTT. Translation: CASSFGQFTDTQYF. The chain recombines TRBV6-5 with TRBJ2-3, with D possibly TRBD1 on 6 matching bases. The CDR3 consists of 14 residues. Trimming removed 4 bases at V and 2 bases at J, with 10 bases between. CDR1 MNHEY and CDR2 SVGAGI come from the germline V gene.

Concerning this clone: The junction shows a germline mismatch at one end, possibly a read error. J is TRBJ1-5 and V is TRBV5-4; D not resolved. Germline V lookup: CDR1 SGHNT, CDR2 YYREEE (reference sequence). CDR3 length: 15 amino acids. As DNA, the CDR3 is TGCGCCAGCAGCCAAGATGTGGGGAGCAATCAGCCCCAGCATTTT. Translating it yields CASSQDVGSNQPQHF. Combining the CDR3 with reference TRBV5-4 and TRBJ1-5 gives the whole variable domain ETGVTQSPTHLIKTRGQQVTLRCSSQSGHNTVSWYQQALGQGPQFIFQYYREEENGRGNFPPRFSGLQFPNYSSELNVNALELDDSALYLCASSQDVGSNQPQHFGDGTRLSIL.

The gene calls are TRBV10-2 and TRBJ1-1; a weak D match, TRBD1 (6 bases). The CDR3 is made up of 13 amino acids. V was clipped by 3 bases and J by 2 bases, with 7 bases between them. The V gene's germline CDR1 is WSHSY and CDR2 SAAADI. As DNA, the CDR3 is TGCGCCAGCAGTGACAGGGGAAACACTGAAGCTTTCTTT. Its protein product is CASSDRGNTEAFF.